This record concerns one TCR beta chain sequence. The read terminates 3 residues before the CDR3 end, so the remaining end is supplied by the germline J gene. This entry comes from a study of T cells in women clearing cervical HPV infection. Germline CDR1 MDHEN, CDR2 SYDVKM. V lost 5 bases and J lost 4, with 22 bases in between. The CDR3 is made up of 17 amino acids. TCRdb's table, derived via immunoSEQ multiplex PCR, lists solely in-frame clones and lacks some. The table lists 35,000 to 45,000 clones. The sample was blood buffy coat. The TCR comes from a woman aged 18 to 69 with a cervical HPV16 infection that either progressed to CIN3+ or cleared (not recorded which). The chain has TRBV28 and TRBJ2-3; TRBD1 might be the D (6 bases). CDR3 loop: CASSLLPGTTRSDTQYF. The CDR3 DNA, read in part, is TGTGCCAGCAGTCTACTCCCTGGGACAACTCGCTCAGATACG.